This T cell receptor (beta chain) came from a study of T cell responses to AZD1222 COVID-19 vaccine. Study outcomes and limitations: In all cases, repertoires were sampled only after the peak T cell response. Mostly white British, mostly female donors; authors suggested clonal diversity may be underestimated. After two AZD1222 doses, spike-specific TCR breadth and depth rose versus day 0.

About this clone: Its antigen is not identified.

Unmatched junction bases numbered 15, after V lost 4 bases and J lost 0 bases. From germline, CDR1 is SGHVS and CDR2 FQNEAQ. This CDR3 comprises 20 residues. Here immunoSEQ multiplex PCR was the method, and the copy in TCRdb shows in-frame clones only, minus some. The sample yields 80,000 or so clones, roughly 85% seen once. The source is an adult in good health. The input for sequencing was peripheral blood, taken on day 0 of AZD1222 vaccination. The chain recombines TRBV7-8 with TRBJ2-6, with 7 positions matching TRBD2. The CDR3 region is CASSWGGRYSEGSGANVLTF. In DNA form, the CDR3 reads TGTGCCAGCAGCTGGGGGGGTAGATATTCTGAAGGCTCTGGGGCCAACGTCCTGACTTTC.